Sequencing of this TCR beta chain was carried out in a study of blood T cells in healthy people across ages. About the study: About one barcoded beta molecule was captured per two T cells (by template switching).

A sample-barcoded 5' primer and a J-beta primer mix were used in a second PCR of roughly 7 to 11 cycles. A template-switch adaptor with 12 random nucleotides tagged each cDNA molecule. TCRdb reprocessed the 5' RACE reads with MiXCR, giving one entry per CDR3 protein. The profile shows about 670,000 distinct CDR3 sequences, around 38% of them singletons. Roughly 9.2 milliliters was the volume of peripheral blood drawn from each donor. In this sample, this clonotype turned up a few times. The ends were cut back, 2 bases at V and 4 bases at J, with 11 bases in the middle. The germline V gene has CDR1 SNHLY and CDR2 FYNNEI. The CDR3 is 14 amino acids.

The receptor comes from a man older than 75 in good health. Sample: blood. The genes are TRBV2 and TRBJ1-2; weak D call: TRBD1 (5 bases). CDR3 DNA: TGTGCCAGCAGTGAACAGGGAGTCATCTATGGCTACACCTTC. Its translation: CASSEQGVIYGYTF.